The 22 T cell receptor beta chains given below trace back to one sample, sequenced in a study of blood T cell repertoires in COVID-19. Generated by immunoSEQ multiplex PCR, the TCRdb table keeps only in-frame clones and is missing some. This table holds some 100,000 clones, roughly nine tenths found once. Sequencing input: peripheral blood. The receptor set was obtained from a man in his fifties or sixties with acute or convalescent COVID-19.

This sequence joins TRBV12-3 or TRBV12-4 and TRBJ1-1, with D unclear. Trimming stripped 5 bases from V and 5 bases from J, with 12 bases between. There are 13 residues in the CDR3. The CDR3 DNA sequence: TGTGCCAGCAGTACCGGGGAGAAAACTGAAGCTTTCTTT. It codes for CASSTGEKTEAFF.

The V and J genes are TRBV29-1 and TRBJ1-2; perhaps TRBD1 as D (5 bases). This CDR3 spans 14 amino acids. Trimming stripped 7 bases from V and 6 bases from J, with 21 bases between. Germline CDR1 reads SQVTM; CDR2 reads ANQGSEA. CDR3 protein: CSAMTAARVNGYTF. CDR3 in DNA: TGCAGCGCAATGACGGCCGCCAGGGTAAATGGCTACACCTTC.

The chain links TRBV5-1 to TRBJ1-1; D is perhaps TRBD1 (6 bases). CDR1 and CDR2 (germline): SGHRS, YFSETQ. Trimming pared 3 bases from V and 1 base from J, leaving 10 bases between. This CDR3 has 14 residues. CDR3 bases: TGCGCCAGCAGCTCACAGGGATCGAACACTGAAGCTTTCTTT. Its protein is CASSSQGSNTEAFF.

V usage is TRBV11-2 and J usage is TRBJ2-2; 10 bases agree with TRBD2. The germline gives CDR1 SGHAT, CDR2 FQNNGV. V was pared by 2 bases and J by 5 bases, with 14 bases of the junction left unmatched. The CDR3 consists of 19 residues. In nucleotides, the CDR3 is TGTGCCAGCAGCTTATATCCTAGCGGGAGCGGTAGCATAACCGGGGAGCTGTTTTTT. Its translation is CASSLYPSGSGSITGELFF.

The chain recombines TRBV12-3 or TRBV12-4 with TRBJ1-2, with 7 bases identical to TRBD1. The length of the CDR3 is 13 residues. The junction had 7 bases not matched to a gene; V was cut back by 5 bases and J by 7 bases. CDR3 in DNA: TGTGCCAGCAGTCGGGACAGCCTAACTGGCTACACCTTC. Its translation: CASSRDSLTGYTF.

The CDR3 reads CASSIDRGTNYEQYF. CDR3 coding DNA: TGTGCCAGTAGTATAGATCGCGGGACGAACTACGAGCAGTACTTC. This chain connects TRBV19 to TRBJ2-7; D is possibly TRBD2 (6 bases). CDR3 length: 15 amino acids. CDR1 is LNHDA and CDR2 is SQIVND in the germline V gene (reference sequence). Trimming cost V 0 bases and J 3 bases, with 12 bases left between them. Full variable domain (missing parts from reference TRBV19 and TRBJ2-7): DGGITQSPKYLFRKEGQNVTLSCEQNLNHDAMYWYRQDPGQGLRLIYYSQIVNDFQKGDIAEGYSVSREKKESFPLTVTSAQKNPTAFYLCASSIDRGTNYEQYFGPGTRLTVT.

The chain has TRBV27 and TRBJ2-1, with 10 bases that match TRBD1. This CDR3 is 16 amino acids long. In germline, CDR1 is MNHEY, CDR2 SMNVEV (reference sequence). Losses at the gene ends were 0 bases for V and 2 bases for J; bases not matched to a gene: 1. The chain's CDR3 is CASSLSGTGAYNEQFF. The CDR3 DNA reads TGTGCCAGCAGTTTATCCGGGACAGGGGCCTACAATGAGCAGTTCTTC.

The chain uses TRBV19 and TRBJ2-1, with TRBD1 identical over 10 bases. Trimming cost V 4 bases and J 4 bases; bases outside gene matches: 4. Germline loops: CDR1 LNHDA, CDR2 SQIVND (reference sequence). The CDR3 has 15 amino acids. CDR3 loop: CASSTRQGAYNEQFF. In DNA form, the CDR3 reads TGTGCCAGTAGTACAAGACAGGGGGCGTACAATGAGCAGTTCTTC.

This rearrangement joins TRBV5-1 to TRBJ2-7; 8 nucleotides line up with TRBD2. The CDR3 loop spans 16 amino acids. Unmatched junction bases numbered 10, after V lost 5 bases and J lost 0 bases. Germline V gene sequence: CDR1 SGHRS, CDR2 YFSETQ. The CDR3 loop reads CASRSSGTFSSYEQYF. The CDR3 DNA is TGCGCCAGCAGGAGTAGCGGGACCTTTTCCTCCTACGAGCAGTACTTC.

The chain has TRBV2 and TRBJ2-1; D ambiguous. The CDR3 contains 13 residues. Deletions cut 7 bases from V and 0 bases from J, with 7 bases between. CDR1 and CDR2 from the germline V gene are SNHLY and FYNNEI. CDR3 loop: CASTSASYNEQFF. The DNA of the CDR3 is TGTGCCAGCACCAGCGCCTCCTACAATGAGCAGTTCTTC.

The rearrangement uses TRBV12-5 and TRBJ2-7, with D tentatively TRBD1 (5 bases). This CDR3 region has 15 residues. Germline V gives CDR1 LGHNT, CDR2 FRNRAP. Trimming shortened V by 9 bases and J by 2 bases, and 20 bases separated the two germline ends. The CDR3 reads CASLLNDSPTYEQYF. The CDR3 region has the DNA TGTGCTAGCCTGCTAAACGACAGCCCCACCTACGAGCAGTACTTC.

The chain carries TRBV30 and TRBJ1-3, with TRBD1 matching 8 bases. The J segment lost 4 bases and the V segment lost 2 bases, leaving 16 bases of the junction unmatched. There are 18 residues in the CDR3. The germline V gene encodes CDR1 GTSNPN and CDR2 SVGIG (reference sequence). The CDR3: CAWSRQGRDRFTGNTIYF. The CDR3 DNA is TGTGCCTGGAGTAGACAGGGGCGCGACCGCTTCACAGGAAACACCATATATTTT.

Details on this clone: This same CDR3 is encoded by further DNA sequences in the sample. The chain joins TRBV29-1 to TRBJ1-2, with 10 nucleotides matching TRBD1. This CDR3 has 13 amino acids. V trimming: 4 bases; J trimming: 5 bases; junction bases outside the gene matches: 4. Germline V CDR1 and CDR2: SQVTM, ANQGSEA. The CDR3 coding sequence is TGCAGCGTTGTTAGGACAGGGGGTTATGGCTACACCTTC. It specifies CSVVRTGGYGYTF.

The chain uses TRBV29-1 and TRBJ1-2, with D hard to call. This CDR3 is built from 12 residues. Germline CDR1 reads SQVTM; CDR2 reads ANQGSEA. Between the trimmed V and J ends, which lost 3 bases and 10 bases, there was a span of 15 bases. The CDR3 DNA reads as TGCAGCGTTGAGAAGTCGCGGGGAGTCTACACCTTC. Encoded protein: CSVEKSRGVYTF.

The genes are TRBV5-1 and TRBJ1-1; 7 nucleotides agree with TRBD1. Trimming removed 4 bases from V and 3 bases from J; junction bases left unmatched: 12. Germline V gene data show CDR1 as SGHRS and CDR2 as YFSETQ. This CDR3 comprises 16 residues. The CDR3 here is CASSAPRDSMDTEAFF. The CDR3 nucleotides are TGCGCCAGCAGCGCACCCCGGGACAGCATGGACACTGAAGCTTTCTTT.

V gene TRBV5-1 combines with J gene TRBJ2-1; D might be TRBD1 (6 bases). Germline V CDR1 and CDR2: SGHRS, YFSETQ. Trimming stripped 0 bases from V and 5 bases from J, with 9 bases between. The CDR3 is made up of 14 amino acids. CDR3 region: CASSLAGADNEQFF. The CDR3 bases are TGCGCCAGCAGCTTGGCAGGGGCGGACAATGAGCAGTTCTTC.

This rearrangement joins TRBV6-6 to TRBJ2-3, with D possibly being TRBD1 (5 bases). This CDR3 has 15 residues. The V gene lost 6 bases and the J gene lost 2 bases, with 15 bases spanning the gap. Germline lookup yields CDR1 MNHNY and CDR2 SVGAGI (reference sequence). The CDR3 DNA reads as TGTGCCAGCAGCGCCTCAGGGTCTTACACAGATACGCAGTATTTT. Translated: CASSASGSYTDTQYF.

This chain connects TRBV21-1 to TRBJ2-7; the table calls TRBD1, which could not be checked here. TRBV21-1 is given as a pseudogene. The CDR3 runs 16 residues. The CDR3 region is CASSKEGWQLHYEQYF. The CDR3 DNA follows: TGTGCCAGCAGCAAAGAGGGGTGGCAACTTCACTACGAGCAGTACTTC.

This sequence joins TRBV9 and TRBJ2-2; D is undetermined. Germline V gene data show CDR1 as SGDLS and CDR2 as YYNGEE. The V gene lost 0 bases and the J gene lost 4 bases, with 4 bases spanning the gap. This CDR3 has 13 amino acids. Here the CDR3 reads CASSVVSTGELFF. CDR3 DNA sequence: TGTGCCAGCAGCGTAGTGAGCACCGGGGAGCTGTTTTTT.

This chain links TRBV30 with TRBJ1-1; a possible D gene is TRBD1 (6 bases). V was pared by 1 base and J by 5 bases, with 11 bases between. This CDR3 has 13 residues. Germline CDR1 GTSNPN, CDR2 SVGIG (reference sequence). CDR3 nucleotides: TGTGCCTGGAGTGGAGGGGGTCGGACTGAAGCTTTCTTT. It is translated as CAWSGGGRTEAFF.

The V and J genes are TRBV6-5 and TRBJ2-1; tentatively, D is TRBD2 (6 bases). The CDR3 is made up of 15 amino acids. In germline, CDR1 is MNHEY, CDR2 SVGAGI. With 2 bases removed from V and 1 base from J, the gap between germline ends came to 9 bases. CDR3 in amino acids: CASSYNGGSYNEQFF. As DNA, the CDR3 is TGTGCCAGCAGTTACAATGGGGGGTCCTACAATGAGCAGTTCTTC.

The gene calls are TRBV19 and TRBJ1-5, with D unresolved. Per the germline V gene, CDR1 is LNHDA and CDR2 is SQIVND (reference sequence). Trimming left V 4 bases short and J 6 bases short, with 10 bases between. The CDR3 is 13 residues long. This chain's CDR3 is CASSTLEGQPQHF. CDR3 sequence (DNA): TGTGCCAGTAGTACCCTGGAGGGTCAGCCCCAGCATTTT.